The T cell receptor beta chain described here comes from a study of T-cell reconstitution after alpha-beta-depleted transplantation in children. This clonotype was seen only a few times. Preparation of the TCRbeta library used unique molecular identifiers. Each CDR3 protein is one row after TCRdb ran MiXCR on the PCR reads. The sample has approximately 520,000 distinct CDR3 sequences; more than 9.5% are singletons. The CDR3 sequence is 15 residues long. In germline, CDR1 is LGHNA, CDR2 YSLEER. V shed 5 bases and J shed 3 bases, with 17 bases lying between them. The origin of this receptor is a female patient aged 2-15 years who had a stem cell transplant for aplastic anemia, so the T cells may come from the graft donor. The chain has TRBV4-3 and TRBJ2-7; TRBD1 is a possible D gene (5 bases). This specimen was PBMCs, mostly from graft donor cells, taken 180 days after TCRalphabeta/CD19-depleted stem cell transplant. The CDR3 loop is CASSRLRELSYEQYF. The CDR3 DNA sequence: TGCGCCAGCAGCAGGCTCAGGGAACTGAGCTACGAGCAGTACTTC.